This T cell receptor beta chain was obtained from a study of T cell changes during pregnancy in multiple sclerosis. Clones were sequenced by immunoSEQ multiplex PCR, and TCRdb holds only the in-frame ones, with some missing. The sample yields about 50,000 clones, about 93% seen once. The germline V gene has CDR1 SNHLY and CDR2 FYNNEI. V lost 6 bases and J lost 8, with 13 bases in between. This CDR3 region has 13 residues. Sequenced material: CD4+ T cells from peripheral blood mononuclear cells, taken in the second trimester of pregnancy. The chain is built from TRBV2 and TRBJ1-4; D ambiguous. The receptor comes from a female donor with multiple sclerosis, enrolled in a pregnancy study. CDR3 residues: CASSGDTLEKLFF. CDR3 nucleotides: TGTGCCAGCAGCGGCGACACGTTGGAAAAACTGTTTTTT. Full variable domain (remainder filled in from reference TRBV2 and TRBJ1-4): EPEVTQTPSHQVTQMGQEVILRCVPISNHLYFYWYRQILGQKVEFLVSFYNNEISEKSEIFDDQFSVERPDGSNFTLKIRSTKLEDSAMYFCASSGDTLEKLFFGSGTQLSVL.